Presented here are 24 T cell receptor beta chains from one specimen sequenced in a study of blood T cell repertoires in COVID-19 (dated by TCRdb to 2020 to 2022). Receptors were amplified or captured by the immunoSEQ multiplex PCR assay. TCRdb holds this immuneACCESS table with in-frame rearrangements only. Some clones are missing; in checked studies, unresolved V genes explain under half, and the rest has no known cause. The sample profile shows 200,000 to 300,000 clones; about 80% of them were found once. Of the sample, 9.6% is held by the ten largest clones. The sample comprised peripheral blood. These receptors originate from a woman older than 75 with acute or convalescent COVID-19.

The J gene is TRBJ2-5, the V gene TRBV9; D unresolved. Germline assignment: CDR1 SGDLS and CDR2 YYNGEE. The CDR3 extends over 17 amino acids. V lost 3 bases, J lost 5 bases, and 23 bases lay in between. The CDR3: CASSASQKYWSRETQYF. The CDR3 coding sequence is TGTGCCAGCAGCGCTTCGCAAAAGTATTGGAGTAGGGAGACCCAGTACTTC.

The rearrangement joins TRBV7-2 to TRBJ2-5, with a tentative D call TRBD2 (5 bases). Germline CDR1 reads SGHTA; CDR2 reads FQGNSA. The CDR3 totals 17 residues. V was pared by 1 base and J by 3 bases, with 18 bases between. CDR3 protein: CASSLGWRSGREETQYF. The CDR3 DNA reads TGTGCCAGCAGCTTAGGGTGGAGGAGCGGACGGGAAGAGACCCAGTACTTC.

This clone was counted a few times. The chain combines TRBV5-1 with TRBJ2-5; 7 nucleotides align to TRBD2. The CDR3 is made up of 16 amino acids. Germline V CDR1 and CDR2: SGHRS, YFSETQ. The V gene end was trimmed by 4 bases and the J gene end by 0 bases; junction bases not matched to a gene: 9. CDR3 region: CASSPTRRGNQETQYF. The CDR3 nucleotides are TGCGCCAGCAGCCCAACCCGGCGGGGGAACCAAGAGACCCAGTACTTC.

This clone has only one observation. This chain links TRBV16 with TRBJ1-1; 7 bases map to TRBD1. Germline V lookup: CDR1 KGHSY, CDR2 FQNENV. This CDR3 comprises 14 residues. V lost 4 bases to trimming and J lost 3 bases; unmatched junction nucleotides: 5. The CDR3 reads CASSLRGRDTEAFF. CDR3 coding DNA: TGTGCCAGCAGCCTGAGGGGGCGGGACACTGAAGCTTTCTTT. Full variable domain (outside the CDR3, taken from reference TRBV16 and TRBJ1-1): GEEVAQTPKHLVRGEGQKAKLYCAPIKGHSYVFWYQQVLKNEFKFLISFQNENVFDETGMPKERFSAKCLPNSPCSLEIQATKLEDSAVYFCASSLRGRDTEAFFGQGTRLTVV.

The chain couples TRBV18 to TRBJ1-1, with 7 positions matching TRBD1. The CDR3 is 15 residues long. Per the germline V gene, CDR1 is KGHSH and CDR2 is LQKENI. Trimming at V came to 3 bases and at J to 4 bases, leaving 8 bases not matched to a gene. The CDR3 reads CASSPSQGVITEAFF. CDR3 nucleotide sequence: TGTGCCAGCTCACCGAGCCAGGGGGTGATCACTGAAGCTTTCTTT.

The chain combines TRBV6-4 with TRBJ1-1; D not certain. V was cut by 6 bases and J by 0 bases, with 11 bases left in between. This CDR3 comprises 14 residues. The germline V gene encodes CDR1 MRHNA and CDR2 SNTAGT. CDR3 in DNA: TGTGCCAGCAGGCCCACAAATTTGAACACTGAAGCTTTCTTT. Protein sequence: CASRPTNLNTEAFF.

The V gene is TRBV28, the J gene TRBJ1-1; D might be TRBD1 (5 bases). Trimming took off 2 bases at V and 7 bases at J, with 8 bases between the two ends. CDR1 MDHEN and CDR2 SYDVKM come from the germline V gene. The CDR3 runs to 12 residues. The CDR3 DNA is TGTGCCAGCAGTTTAATAAGGGGTGAAGCTTTCTTT. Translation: CASSLIRGEAFF.

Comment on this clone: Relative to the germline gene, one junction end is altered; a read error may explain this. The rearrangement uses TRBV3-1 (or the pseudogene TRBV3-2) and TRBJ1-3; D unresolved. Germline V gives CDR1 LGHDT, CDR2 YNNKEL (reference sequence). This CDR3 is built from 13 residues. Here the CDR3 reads CTSSLSAGNTIYF. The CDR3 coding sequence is TGTACCAGCAGCCTCTCCGCTGGAAACACCATATATTTT.

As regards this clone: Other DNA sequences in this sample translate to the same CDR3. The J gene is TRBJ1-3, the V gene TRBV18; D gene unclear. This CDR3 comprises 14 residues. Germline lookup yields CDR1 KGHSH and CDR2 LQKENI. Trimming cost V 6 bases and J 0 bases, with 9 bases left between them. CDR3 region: CASSPDISGNTIYF. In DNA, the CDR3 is TGTGCCAGCTCGCCAGACATCTCTGGAAACACCATATATTTT.

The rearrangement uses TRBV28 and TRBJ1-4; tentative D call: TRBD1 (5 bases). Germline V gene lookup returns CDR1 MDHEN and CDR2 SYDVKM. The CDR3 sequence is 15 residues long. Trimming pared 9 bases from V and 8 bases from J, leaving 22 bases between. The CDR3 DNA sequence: TGTGCCAGTCTACCGGGGGGGTCCGGGGAGGAAAAACTGTTTTTT. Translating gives CASLPGGSGEEKLFF.

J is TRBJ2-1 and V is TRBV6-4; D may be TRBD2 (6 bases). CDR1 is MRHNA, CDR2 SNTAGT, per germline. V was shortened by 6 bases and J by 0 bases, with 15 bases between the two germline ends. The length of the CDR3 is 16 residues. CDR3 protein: CASRPPGLSSYNEQFF. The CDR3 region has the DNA TGTGCCAGCAGACCACCGGGACTTAGCTCCTACAATGAGCAGTTCTTC.

CDR3 loop: CASGSFSGSNQPQHF. CDR3 coding DNA: TGTGCCAGCGGCTCCTTTAGCGGGAGCAATCAGCCCCAGCATTTT. J is TRBJ1-5 and V is TRBV5-5; D gene unclear. Trimming removed 7 bases at V and 1 base at J, with 15 bases between. Germline loops: CDR1 SGHKS, CDR2 YYEKEE (reference sequence). The CDR3 has 15 residues.

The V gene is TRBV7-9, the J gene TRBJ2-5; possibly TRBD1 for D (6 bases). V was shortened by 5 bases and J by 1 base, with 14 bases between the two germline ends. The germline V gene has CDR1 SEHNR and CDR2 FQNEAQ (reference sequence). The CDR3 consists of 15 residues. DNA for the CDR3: TGTGCCAGCAGCCGGTGGGACAAAGCCCAAGAGACCCAGTACTTC. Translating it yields CASSRWDKAQETQYF.

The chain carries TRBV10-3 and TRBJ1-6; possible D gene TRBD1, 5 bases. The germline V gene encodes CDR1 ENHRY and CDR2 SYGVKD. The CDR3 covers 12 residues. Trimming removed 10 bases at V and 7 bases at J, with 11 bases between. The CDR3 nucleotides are TGTGCCACAGGACAACCGAATTCACCCCTCCACTTT. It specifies CATGQPNSPLHF.

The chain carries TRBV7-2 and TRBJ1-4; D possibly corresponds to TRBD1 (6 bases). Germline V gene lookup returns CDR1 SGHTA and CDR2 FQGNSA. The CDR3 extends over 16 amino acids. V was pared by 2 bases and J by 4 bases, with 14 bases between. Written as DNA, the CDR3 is TGTGCCAGCAGCTTAAACACAGGGACCTTTAATGAAAAACTGTTTTTT. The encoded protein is CASSLNTGTFNEKLFF.

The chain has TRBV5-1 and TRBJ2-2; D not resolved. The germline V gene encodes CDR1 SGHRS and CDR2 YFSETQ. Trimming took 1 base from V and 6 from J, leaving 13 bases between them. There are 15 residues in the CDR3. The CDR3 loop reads CASSLLGGASGELFF. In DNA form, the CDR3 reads TGCGCCAGCAGCTTGCTGGGTGGAGCATCCGGGGAGCTGTTTTTT.

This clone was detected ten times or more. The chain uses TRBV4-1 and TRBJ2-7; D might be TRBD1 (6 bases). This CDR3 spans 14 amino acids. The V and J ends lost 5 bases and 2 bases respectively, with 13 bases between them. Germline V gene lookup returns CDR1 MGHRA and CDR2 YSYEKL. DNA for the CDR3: TGCGCCAGCAGCTACCGGGACACAGCCTACGAGCAGTACTTC. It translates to CASSYRDTAYEQYF.

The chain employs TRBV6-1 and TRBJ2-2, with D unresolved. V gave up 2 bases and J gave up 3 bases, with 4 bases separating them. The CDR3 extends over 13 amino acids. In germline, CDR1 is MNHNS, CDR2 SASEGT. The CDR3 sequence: CASSELYTGELFF. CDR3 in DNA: TGTGCCAGCAGTGAACTCTACACCGGGGAGCTGTTTTTT.

The CDR3 sequence is CAGSTGSNTGELFF. The CDR3 DNA follows: TGTGCCGGCTCGACAGGGTCGAACACCGGGGAGCTGTTTTTT. The rearrangement uses TRBV28 and TRBJ2-2; 7 bases are shared with TRBD1. The CDR3 covers 14 residues. Unmatched junction bases numbered 6, after V lost 11 bases and J lost 0 bases. Per germline, CDR1 MDHEN and CDR2 SYDVKM.

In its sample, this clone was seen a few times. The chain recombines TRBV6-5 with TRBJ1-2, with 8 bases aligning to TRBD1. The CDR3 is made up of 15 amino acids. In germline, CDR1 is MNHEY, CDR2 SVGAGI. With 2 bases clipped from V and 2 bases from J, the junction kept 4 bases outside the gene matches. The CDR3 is CASSYGSGGNYGYTF. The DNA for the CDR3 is TGTGCCAGCAGTTACGGGTCAGGGGGCAACTATGGCTACACCTTC.

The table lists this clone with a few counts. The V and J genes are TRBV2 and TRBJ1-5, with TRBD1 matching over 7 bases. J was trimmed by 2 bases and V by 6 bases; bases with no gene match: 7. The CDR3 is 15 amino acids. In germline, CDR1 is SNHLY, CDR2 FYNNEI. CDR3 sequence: CASRGGTAGNQPQHF. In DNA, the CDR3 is TGTGCCAGCAGAGGAGGGACAGCTGGCAATCAGCCCCAGCATTTT.

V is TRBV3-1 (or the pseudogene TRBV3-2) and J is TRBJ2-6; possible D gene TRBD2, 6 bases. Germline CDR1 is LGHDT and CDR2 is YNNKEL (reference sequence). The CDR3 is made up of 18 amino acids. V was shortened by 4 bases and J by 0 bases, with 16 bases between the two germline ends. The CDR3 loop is CASSRPGLLSSGANVLTF. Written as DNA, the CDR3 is TGTGCCAGCAGCCGACCGGGACTTCTGTCCTCTGGGGCCAACGTCCTGACTTTC.

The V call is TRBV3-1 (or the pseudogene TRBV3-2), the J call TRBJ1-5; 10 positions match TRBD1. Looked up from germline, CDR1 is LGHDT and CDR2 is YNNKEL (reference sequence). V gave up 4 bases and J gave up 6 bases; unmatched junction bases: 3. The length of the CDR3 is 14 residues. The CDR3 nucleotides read TGTGCCAGCAGCCCACGACAGGGGGCTCAGCCCCAGCATTTT. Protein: CASSPRQGAQPQHF.

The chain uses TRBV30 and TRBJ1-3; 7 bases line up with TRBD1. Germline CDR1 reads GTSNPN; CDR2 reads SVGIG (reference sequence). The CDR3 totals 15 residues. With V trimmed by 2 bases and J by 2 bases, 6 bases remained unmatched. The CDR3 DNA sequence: TGTGCCTGGAGTCGGTCCAGGGGGGCTGGAAACACCATATATTTT. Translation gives CAWSRSRGAGNTIYF. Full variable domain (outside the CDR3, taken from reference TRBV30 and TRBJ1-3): SQTIHQWPATLVQPVGSPLSLECTVEGTSNPNLYWYRQAAGRGLQLLFYSVGIGQISSEVPQNLSASRPQDRQFILSSKKLLLSDSGFYLCAWSRSRGAGNTIYFGEGSWLTVV.